This TCR beta chain was profiled in a study of shared clonotypes between healthy human individuals. There are a few counts of this clone. The protocol was immunoSEQ multiplex PCR, while the TCRdb copy is restricted to in-frame clones and leaves out a portion. The sample includes millions of clones, over 85% seen only once; the top ten take over 0.12%. V lost 8 bases, J lost 0 bases, and 11 bases lay in between. Germline assignment: CDR1 SNHLY and CDR2 FYNNEI. The CDR3 totals 14 residues. Donors, without exception, were Caucasian adults residing in Nashville, Tennessee. The split of CD4+ cells yielded CD45RA+ naive and CD45RA-negative memory subsets.

Sequenced input: naive CD4+ T cells sorted from blood. Subset: CD45RA+ positively selected. The receptor was isolated from a man aged 18 to 35 in good health. The gene calls are TRBV2 and TRBJ2-1; TRBD2 is a possible D gene (5 bases). The CDR3: CASRGSSSYNEQFF. The CDR3 region has the DNA TGTGCCAGCCGAGGGTCTAGCTCCTACAATGAGCAGTTCTTC.